This entry lists 31 T cell receptor beta chains sequenced from one sample in a study of beta chain features in type 1 diabetes. Notes on the study in general: Shorter TCRB CDR3s, moderately but significantly so, were found in Type 1 diabetes patients in all four CD4+ subsets.

These receptors have no known antigen. What was sequenced were expressed TCRB transcripts, since all of the isolated RNA had been reverse transcribed. Measured with immunoSEQ multiplex PCR; TCRdb has only the in-frame clones, and not every one. The sample carries 120,000 or so clones, approximately 15% recorded once. The sequenced sample was central memory CD4+ T cells from blood. All receptors derive from a man aged 18 to 35 with type 1 diabetes.

This clone was found a few times. The rearrangement links TRBV11-1 to TRBJ2-7; a weak D match, TRBD1 (6 bases). The CDR3 is 12 amino acids. Germline CDR1 reads SGHAT; CDR2 reads FQDESV (reference sequence). The V end was cut by 3 bases, the J end by 5 bases, with 8 bases between. The CDR3 coding sequence is TGTGCCAGCAGCTTCAGGGGTAACGAGCAGTACTTC. Protein sequence: CASSFRGNEQYF. The whole variable domain, filled in from reference TRBV11-1 and TRBJ2-7, reads EAEVAQSPRYKITEKSQAVAFWCDPISGHATLYWYRQILGQGPELLVQFQDESVVDDSQLPKDRFSAERLKGVDSTLKIQPAELGDSAMYLCASSFRGNEQYFGPGTRLTVT.

The chain joins TRBV30 to TRBJ2-7; TRBD2 is a possible D gene (6 bases). In germline, CDR1 is GTSNPN, CDR2 SVGIG (reference sequence). The CDR3 totals 14 residues. Trimming stripped 0 bases from V and 6 bases from J, with 15 bases between. The CDR3 DNA reads TGTGCCTGGAGTGTACGGGGGATCCCACGCGAGCAGTACTTC. As protein: CAWSVRGIPREQYF.

This clone was found a few times. The rearrangement links TRBV20-1 to TRBJ1-4; D uncertain. The CDR3 is made up of 11 amino acids. The germline V and J ends were trimmed by 6 bases and 4 bases, with 6 bases remaining between them. Germline V gene sequence: CDR1 DFQATT, CDR2 SNEGSKA (reference sequence). CDR3 DNA: TGCAGTGCCCTGAGTAATGAAAAACTGTTTTTT. It specifies CSALSNEKLFF.

This rearrangement joins TRBV9 to TRBJ2-5; a possible D gene is TRBD2 (5 bases). V lost 0 bases to trimming and J lost 0 bases, with 12 bases between them. Germline-derived CDR1 and CDR2 are SGDLS and YYNGEE. The length of the CDR3 is 16 residues. DNA of the CDR3: TGTGCCAGCAGCGTAGTACCGGGGTCTAACCAAGAGACCCAGTACTTC. Its translation is CASSVVPGSNQETQYF.

The J gene is TRBJ1-2, the V gene TRBV30; D is possibly TRBD1 (5 bases). The germline V gene encodes CDR1 GTSNPN and CDR2 SVGIG (reference sequence). V was clipped by 6 bases and J by 6 bases, with 14 bases between them. The CDR3 consists of 12 residues. CDR3: CACWRQGDGYTF. The CDR3 region has the DNA TGTGCCTGTTGGAGGCAGGGCGATGGCTACACCTTC.

The chain recombines TRBV7-3 with TRBJ2-1, with D tentatively TRBD1 or TRBD2 (5 bases each). The V gene's germline CDR1 is SGHTA and CDR2 FQGTGA. The CDR3 loop spans 15 amino acids. V was pared by 4 bases and J by 2 bases, with 12 bases between. The CDR3 is CASSSSGPTYNEQFF. The CDR3 DNA reads as TGTGCCAGCAGCTCCTCGGGACCCACCTACAATGAGCAGTTCTTC.

This clone occurred a few times. V and J are TRBV13 and TRBJ1-2; weak D call: TRBD1 (6 bases). The germline CDR1 and CDR2 sequences are PRHDT and FYEKMQ (reference sequence). Trimming took off 5 bases at V and 4 bases at J, with 14 bases between the two ends. CDR3 length equals 14 residues. DNA for the CDR3: TGTGCCAGCAGCACGGTCCGGGGGGCCTATGGCTACACCTTC. It is translated as CASSTVRGAYGYTF.

This chain joins TRBV30 and TRBJ1-2; the D gene is possibly TRBD1 (6 bases). Trimming cost V 2 bases and J 11 bases, with 24 bases left between them. Germline CDR1 is GTSNPN and CDR2 is SVGIG (reference sequence). This CDR3 contains 15 residues. The CDR3 sequence is CAWSLLRVRDTSYTF. The CDR3 coding sequence is TGTGCCTGGAGTCTACTAAGGGTCCGGGACACCTCTTACACCTTC.

This clone has at least ten counts. This chain links TRBV18 with TRBJ2-7, with TRBD1 matching 7 bases. CDR1 KGHSH and CDR2 LQKENI come from the germline V gene. V gave up 3 bases and J gave up 4 bases; unmatched junction bases: 9. CDR3 length: 15 amino acids. This CDR3 is CASSPPGRGYYEQYF. The DNA for the CDR3 is TGTGCCAGCTCACCCCCGGGCAGGGGGTATTACGAGCAGTACTTC.

V usage is TRBV11-2 and J usage is TRBJ2-4; D is perhaps TRBD1 (5 bases). Germline V gene lookup returns CDR1 SGHAT and CDR2 FQNNGV. V lost 3 bases to trimming and J lost 3 bases, with 15 bases between them. There are 16 residues in the CDR3. The CDR3 here is CASSFQDTVSKNIQYF. For the CDR3, the DNA is TGTGCCAGCAGCTTCCAGGACACGGTTAGCAAAAACATTCAGTACTTC.

This clone was counted a few times. The chain couples TRBV28 to TRBJ2-7; TRBD2 matches at 8 bases. Germline V gene data show CDR1 as MDHEN and CDR2 as SYDVKM. The CDR3 covers 14 residues. The trim removed 4 bases at V and 4 bases at J, leaving 6 bases unmatched. CDR3 DNA: TGTGCCAGCAGTTCAACTAGCGGAGATTACGAGCAGTACTTC. Protein: CASSSTSGDYEQYF.

V gene TRBV2 combines with J gene TRBJ2-5; D gene uncertain. The CDR3 runs to 14 residues. Germline assignment: CDR1 SNHLY and CDR2 FYNNEI. Trimming left V 6 bases short and J 5 bases short, with 16 bases between. The CDR3 DNA sequence: TGTGCCAGCAGCGATCCCACTACGGCGGAGACCCAGTACTTC. Protein: CASSDPTTAETQYF.

V gene TRBV19 combines with J gene TRBJ2-1; D might be TRBD1 (6 bases). Trimming shortened V by 5 bases and J by 8 bases, and 10 bases separated the two germline ends. This CDR3 has 12 amino acids. Germline values: CDR1 LNHDA, CDR2 SQIVND (reference sequence). The CDR3 region has the DNA TGTGCCAGTAGTTTGCAGGGGTATGAGCAGTTCTTC. Its translation is CASSLQGYEQFF.

This sequence joins TRBV9 and TRBJ2-5; D unresolved. Germline values: CDR1 SGDLS, CDR2 YYNGEE. V dropped 0 bases and J dropped 5 bases, with 14 bases sitting between them. This CDR3 contains 15 residues. CDR3 sequence: CASSVERTAGETQYF. CDR3 in DNA: TGTGCCAGCAGCGTAGAAAGGACGGCTGGGGAGACCCAGTACTTC.

This clone was observed at least ten times. The chain employs TRBV7-2 and TRBJ2-1; D is unresolved. The CDR3 loop spans 15 amino acids. The ends were cut back, 5 bases at V and 4 bases at J, with 15 bases in the middle. From germline, CDR1 is SGHTA and CDR2 FQGNSA. In DNA, the CDR3 is TGTGCCAGCAGCCCTCCCTCGTACGGGTACAATGAGCAGTTCTTC. Protein: CASSPPSYGYNEQFF.

This clone showed up just a few times. The V gene is TRBV11-3, the J gene TRBJ2-3, with no clear D. Trimming removed 0 bases from V and 4 bases from J, with 8 bases in between. CDR1 and CDR2 (germline): SGHNT, YENEEA. This CDR3 has 14 residues. CDR3 loop: CASSLDVGSDTQYF. CDR3 DNA: TGTGCCAGCAGCTTAGATGTCGGTTCAGATACGCAGTATTTT.

The table lists this clone with a few counts. V and J are TRBV28 and TRBJ2-7; weak D call: TRBD2 (6 bases). CDR1 is MDHEN and CDR2 is SYDVKM in the germline V gene. The CDR3 is 14 residues long. Trimming removed 6 bases at V and 0 bases at J, with 12 bases between. The CDR3 DNA reads as TGTGCCAGCAGCCAACTAGCTAACTCCTACGAGCAGTACTTC. Protein sequence: CASSQLANSYEQYF.

The chain joins TRBV6-6 to TRBJ1-5; D remains ambiguous. The CDR3 is 16 residues long. Germline V lookup: CDR1 MNHNY, CDR2 SVGAGI (reference sequence). The V and J ends lost 5 bases and 3 bases respectively, with 17 bases between them. In nucleotides, the CDR3 is TGTGCCAGCAGTGCTAAATACGGGAGGGACAATCAGCCCCAGCATTTT. It translates to CASSAKYGRDNQPQHF.

In its sample, this clone was seen a few times. The chain recombines TRBV7-8 with TRBJ1-6, with a tentative D call TRBD1 (6 bases). Per germline, CDR1 SGHVS and CDR2 FQNEAQ. CDR3 length: 16 residues. Trimming removed 0 bases at V and 6 bases at J, with 12 bases between. The CDR3 loop is CASSLAARGTNSPLHF. CDR3 nucleotides: TGTGCCAGCAGCTTAGCCGCCAGGGGTACTAATTCACCCCTCCACTTT.

This clone was seen at least ten times. This chain connects TRBV6-5 to TRBJ2-5; D is uncertain. The CDR3 extends over 15 amino acids. Between the trimmed V and J ends, which lost 0 bases and 2 bases, there was a span of 10 bases. CDR1 MNHEY and CDR2 SVGAGI come from the germline V gene. CDR3 DNA sequence: TGTGCCAGCAGTTACTCCGCGGCCCAACAAGAGACCCAGTACTTC. Its protein is CASSYSAAQQETQYF.

This clone was seen a handful of times. The rearrangement uses TRBV30 and TRBJ2-7; a possible D gene is TRBD1 (6 bases). The germline V and J ends were trimmed by 5 bases and 5 bases, with 13 bases remaining between them. The germline gives CDR1 GTSNPN, CDR2 SVGIG (reference sequence). The CDR3 sequence is 12 residues long. CDR3 sequence (DNA): TGTGCCTGGGGTTTTGGGGGCGACGAGCAGTACTTC. Translating gives CAWGFGGDEQYF.

The rearrangement uses TRBV4-3 and TRBJ2-3, with 7 positions matching TRBD2. Trimming cost V 1 base and J 0 bases; bases outside gene matches: 4. The length of the CDR3 is 16 residues. The germline V gene encodes CDR1 LGHNA and CDR2 YSLEER. CDR3 coding DNA: TGCGCCAGCAGCCAAGGAGCGGGGTTGAGCACAGATACGCAGTATTTT. Protein product: CASSQGAGLSTDTQYF.

V usage is TRBV9 and J usage is TRBJ2-5, with D perhaps TRBD2 (5 bases). The DNA end is more similar to TRBJ2-7, so the J call may be wrong. Germline-derived CDR1 and CDR2 are SGDLS and YYNGEE. CDR3 size: 11 residues. The DNA of the CDR3 is TGTGCCAGCGGAAACGGGAACGAGCAGTACTTC. This translates into CASGNGNEQYF.

This clone appeared a few times. The V call is TRBV28, the J call TRBJ2-7; 10 bases are a match to TRBD1. The CDR3 consists of 16 residues. CDR1 and CDR2 from the germline V gene are MDHEN and SYDVKM. V dropped 8 bases and J dropped 0; count of bases not matched to a gene: 10. The CDR3 spells CASSNSGTGDSYEQYF. DNA of the CDR3: TGTGCCAGCTCGAACTCCGGGACAGGGGACTCCTACGAGCAGTACTTC.

J is TRBJ2-5 and V is TRBV5-1; D gene unclear. Looked up from germline, CDR1 is SGHRS and CDR2 is YFSETQ. Between the trimmed V and J ends, which lost 4 bases and 5 bases, there was a span of 15 bases. The CDR3 covers 14 residues. CDR3 in DNA: TGCGCCAGCAGCGTCCCGGCTAGTGGGGAGACCCAGTACTTC. Translating it yields CASSVPASGETQYF.

This clone was counted only a few times. This chain joins TRBV7-9 and TRBJ2-3, with D perhaps assigned TRBD1 or TRBD2 (6 bases each). Trimming took 2 bases from V and 5 from J, leaving 11 bases between them. Per the germline V gene, CDR1 is SEHNR and CDR2 is FQNEAQ (reference sequence). The CDR3 is 14 amino acids. CDR3 amino acids: CASSLRGVGDTQYF. The CDR3 DNA reads TGTGCCAGCAGCTTAAGGGGGGTCGGAGATACGCAGTATTTT. The full variable domain, with the rest looked up from reference TRBV7-9 and TRBJ2-3, is DTGVSQNPRHKITKRGQNVTFRCDPISEHNRLYWYRQTLGQGPEFLTYFQNEAQLEKSRLLSDRFSAERPKGSFSTLEIQRTEQGDSAMYLCASSLRGVGDTQYFGPGTRLTVL.

The chain links TRBV28 to TRBJ2-1; D unresolved. The CDR3 contains 12 residues. V shed 6 bases and J shed 7 bases, with 10 bases lying between them. CDR1 is MDHEN, CDR2 SYDVKM, per germline. CDR3 sequence (DNA): TGTGCCAGCAGCCGCCGCGTGAATGAGCAGTTCTTC. Its translation is CASSRRVNEQFF.

In this sample, this clone turned up a few times. This rearrangement joins TRBV6-5 to TRBJ2-7; D is ambiguous. CDR3 length: 11 amino acids. Trimming took 5 bases from V and 4 from J, leaving 6 bases between them. Germline V gene lookup returns CDR1 MNHEY and CDR2 SVGAGI. CDR3 residues: CASSGRYEQYF. The CDR3 DNA reads TGTGCCAGCAGTGGACGGTACGAGCAGTACTTC.

This clone was picked up one time. The rearrangement joins TRBV5-1 to TRBJ1-3; no clear D. Between the trimmed V and J ends, which lost 2 bases and 1 base, there was a span of 7 bases. This CDR3 is built from 14 residues. Germline loops: CDR1 SGHRS, CDR2 YFSETQ. CDR3 coding DNA: TGCGCCAGCAGCTTCGGCCGTTCTGGAAACACCATATATTTT. It specifies CASSFGRSGNTIYF.

This chain connects TRBV16 to TRBJ1-1; no reliable D call. V lost 2 bases to trimming and J lost 2 bases, with 6 bases between them. CDR3 length: 13 amino acids. Germline values: CDR1 KGHSY, CDR2 FQNENV. The CDR3 protein is CASSQTRNTEAFF. In DNA, the CDR3 is TGTGCCAGCAGCCAAACTCGAAACACTGAAGCTTTCTTT.

This clone was found a few times. V gene TRBV5-1 combines with J gene TRBJ2-3; possible D gene TRBD1, 6 bases. V was shortened by 4 bases and J by 0 bases, with 9 bases between the two germline ends. Per germline, CDR1 SGHRS and CDR2 YFSETQ. The CDR3 is made up of 14 amino acids. The chain's CDR3 is CASSKDSSTDTQYF. The CDR3 DNA is TGCGCCAGCAGCAAGGACAGCAGCACAGATACGCAGTATTTT. Full variable domain (outside the CDR3, taken from reference TRBV5-1 and TRBJ2-3): KAGVTQTPRYLIKTRGQQVTLSCSPISGHRSVSWYQQTPGQGLQFLFEYFSETQRNKGNFPGRFSGRQFSNSRSEMNVSTLELGDSALYLCASSKDSSTDTQYFGPGTRLTVL.